What follows are 10 T cell receptor beta chains derived from one specimen sequenced in a study of control samples from healthy donors and cancer patients. Repertoires were generated with immunoSEQ multiplex PCR, while TCRdb's copy carries only in-frame clones and drops some. The record lists roughly 200,000 clones, of which the ten most abundant hold more than 2%. The material sequenced was blood. The receptors shown here come from a woman in her twenties or thirties in good health.

This chain joins TRBV27 and TRBJ1-2; D perhaps matches TRBD1 (5 bases). The CDR3 length is 13 residues. CDR1 is MNHEY and CDR2 is SMNVEV in the germline V gene (reference sequence). V was pared by 6 bases and J by 1 base, with 9 bases between. In nucleotides, the CDR3 is TGTGCCAGCAGCCGGGGGGATAACTATGGCTACACCTTC. This translates into CASSRGDNYGYTF.

This chain connects TRBV5-1 to TRBJ1-2, with D unclear. Germline CDR1 reads SGHRS; CDR2 reads YFSETQ. Trimming left V 5 bases short and J 2 bases short, with 10 bases between. The CDR3 extends over 13 amino acids. CDR3 in amino acids: CASSIGRNYGYTF. The CDR3 region has the DNA TGCGCCAGCAGTATAGGTCGAAACTATGGCTACACCTTC.

The chain recombines TRBV5-1 with TRBJ2-3; D is undetermined. CDR3 size: 12 residues. CDR1 SGHRS and CDR2 YFSETQ come from the germline V gene. The V end was cut by 5 bases, the J end by 1 base, with 5 bases between. This chain's CDR3 is CASRYRTDTQYF. For the CDR3, the DNA is TGCGCCAGCAGATACCGCACAGATACGCAGTATTTT.

The chain joins TRBV6-1 to TRBJ1-1; D perhaps matches TRBD1 (6 bases). Germline CDR1 reads MNHNS; CDR2 reads SASEGT. Trimming removed 1 base at V and 4 bases at J, with 13 bases between. The CDR3 covers 15 residues. The CDR3 is CASSEEEGGRTEAFF. In DNA, the CDR3 is TGTGCCAGCAGTGAAGAGGAAGGGGGGCGCACTGAAGCTTTCTTT.

The rearrangement joins TRBV9 to TRBJ2-3; D remains ambiguous. Trimming took off 2 bases at V and 5 bases at J, with 12 bases between the two ends. The CDR3 is 14 amino acids. Germline loops: CDR1 SGDLS, CDR2 YYNGEE. Here the CDR3 DNA reads TGTGCCAGCAGCGTCAAAAGTTTGGGAGATACGCAGTATTTT. Protein sequence: CASSVKSLGDTQYF.

The J gene is TRBJ1-5, the V gene TRBV2; 7 bases fit TRBD1. The CDR3 loop spans 13 amino acids. CDR1 is SNHLY, CDR2 FYNNEI, per germline. Germline trimming cut 6 bases from V and 5 bases from J; bases unmatched to any gene: 4. CDR3 in DNA: TGTGCCAGCAGAAAAGACAGGGATCAGCCCCAGCATTTT. Residues: CASRKDRDQPQHF.

The J gene is TRBJ1-4, the V gene TRBV5-4; tentatively, D is TRBD1 (5 bases). Trimming left V 2 bases short and J 8 bases short, with 10 bases between. Per the germline V gene, CDR1 is SGHNT and CDR2 is YYREEE (reference sequence). The CDR3 spans 13 residues. CDR3 in amino acids: CASSFGTPEKLFF. The DNA for the CDR3 is TGTGCCAGCAGCTTTGGGACCCCCGAAAAACTGTTTTTT.

The chain has TRBV28 and TRBJ1-2; 9 bases match TRBD1. Unmatched junction bases numbered 10, after V lost 4 bases and J lost 4 bases. Per the germline V gene, CDR1 is MDHEN and CDR2 is SYDVKM. This CDR3 is 16 amino acids long. The CDR3 bases are TGTGCCAGCAGTTCCCCCGACAGGGGGGCTCCCTATGGCTACACCTTC. This sequence encodes CASSSPDRGAPYGYTF.

V and J are TRBV2 and TRBJ2-2, with D possibly matching TRBD1 (6 bases). The CDR3 is made up of 16 amino acids. Germline CDR1 is SNHLY and CDR2 is FYNNEI. V was shortened by 2 bases and J by 3 bases, with 13 bases between the two germline ends. The CDR3 reads CASSERQVLYTGELFF. Written as DNA, the CDR3 is TGTGCCAGCAGTGAAAGACAGGTTCTGTACACCGGGGAGCTGTTTTTT.

This chain connects TRBV6-5 to TRBJ1-5; D possibly corresponds to TRBD1 (6 bases). Germline values: CDR1 MNHEY, CDR2 SVGAGI. The V gene lost 6 bases and the J gene lost 7 bases, with 13 bases spanning the gap. The length of the CDR3 is 13 residues. The CDR3 sequence is CASSAKGGQPQHF. The CDR3 nucleotides are TGTGCCAGCAGCGCTAAGGGGGGACAGCCCCAGCATTTT.